The next 29 T cell receptor beta chains were all read from a single sample in a study of blood T cell repertoires in COVID-19. Clones were sequenced by immunoSEQ multiplex PCR, and TCRdb holds only the in-frame ones, with some missing. The data show 150,000 to 200,000 clones, with 80% to 90% seen just once and about 3.3% held by the top ten. The sequenced sample was peripheral blood. Source of these receptors: a man in his 60s with acute or convalescent COVID-19.

This clone occurred once. This rearrangement joins TRBV7-9 to TRBJ2-1, with 9 nucleotides matching TRBD2. This CDR3 comprises 18 residues. J lost 4 bases, V lost 2 bases, and 12 bases had no gene match. CDR1 is SEHNR, CDR2 FQNEAQ, per germline (reference sequence). CDR3 DNA sequence: TGTGCCAGCAGCTTACGGGGTGGTCGGGCGGGAGGGTACAATGAGCAGTTCTTC. Amino acid sequence: CASSLRGGRAGGYNEQFF.

The chain employs TRBV7-9 and TRBJ2-7; 16 nucleotides align to TRBD2. Germline V gene sequence: CDR1 SEHNR, CDR2 FQNEAQ (reference sequence). The V and J ends lost 5 bases and 6 bases, in that order; junction bases with no gene match: 10. This CDR3 contains 17 residues. The CDR3 loop is CASSPGTSGRVYGEQYF. Here the CDR3 DNA reads TGTGCCAGCAGCCCAGGGACTAGCGGGAGGGTTTATGGCGAGCAGTACTTC.

This chain joins TRBV7-9 and TRBJ2-7; 8 bases match TRBD2. V gave up 5 bases and J gave up 6 bases; unmatched junction bases: 15. The germline V gene encodes CDR1 SEHNR and CDR2 FQNEAQ (reference sequence). CDR3 size: 16 residues. CDR3 sequence: CASSREGRGELSEQYF. The DNA for the CDR3 is TGTGCCAGCAGCCGGGAGGGGAGGGGAGAACTGAGCGAGCAGTACTTC.

A note on this clone: A read error may account for a junction end that differs from germline. V is TRBV27 and J is TRBJ2-2, with a tentative D call TRBD2 (5 bases). CDR1 is MNHEY and CDR2 is SMNVEV in the germline V gene (reference sequence). The CDR3 contains 12 residues. CDR3 residues: CASSGGTRELFF. CDR3 bases: TGTGCCAGCAGCGGAGGCACCCGGGAGCTGTTTTTT.

The rearrangement joins TRBV5-1 to TRBJ2-1, with 7 bases lining up with TRBD2. Germline V CDR1 and CDR2: SGHRS, YFSETQ. J was trimmed by 2 bases and V by 9 bases; bases with no gene match: 8. The CDR3 covers 14 residues. The CDR3 sequence is CATAKREPYNEQFF. DNA for the CDR3: TGCGCCACCGCTAAGCGGGAACCCTACAATGAGCAGTTCTTC.

This clone has only one observation. The gene calls are TRBV4-3 and TRBJ2-7, with 8 positions matching TRBD2. The CDR3 runs 15 residues. The germline V gene has CDR1 LGHNA and CDR2 YSLEER. Trimming at V came to 0 bases and at J to 2 bases, leaving 3 bases not matched to a gene. The CDR3 DNA follows: TGCGCCAGCAGCCAAGATGGGCGGGGGGCCTACGAGCAGTACTTC. This sequence encodes CASSQDGRGAYEQYF.

The chain carries TRBV7-2 and TRBJ1-1; D possibly corresponds to TRBD1 (5 bases). The germline gives CDR1 SGHTA, CDR2 FQGNSA. Trimming took 1 base from V and 6 from J, leaving 12 bases between them. The CDR3 has 14 residues. The CDR3 DNA reads as TGTGCCAGCAGCTTAGGGGGGGGGACCGCTGAAGCTTTCTTT. It translates to CASSLGGGTAEAFF.

As DNA, the CDR3 is TGCGCCAGCAGCCCGGAGGACAGGGGTAACACTGAAGCTTTCTTT. Protein product: CASSPEDRGNTEAFF. The chain joins TRBV5-1 to TRBJ1-1; 9 bases map to TRBD1. V dropped 4 bases and J dropped 2; count of bases not matched to a gene: 6. The CDR3 runs 15 residues. CDR1 and CDR2 from the germline V gene are SGHRS and YFSETQ.

The J gene is TRBJ1-6, the V gene TRBV10-3, with TRBD1 as a possible D gene (5 bases). The CDR3 covers 19 residues. V lost 1 base to trimming and J lost 6 bases, with 22 bases between them. Germline V gene lookup returns CDR1 ENHRY and CDR2 SYGVKD. The CDR3 loop reads CAISEFGGNSRGFNSPLHF. CDR3 nucleotides: TGTGCCATCAGTGAGTTCGGGGGGAACTCGAGGGGCTTTAATTCACCCCTCCACTTT.

The chain carries TRBV14 and TRBJ2-1; D perhaps matches TRBD1 (6 bases). Germline assignment: CDR1 SGHDN and CDR2 FVKESK. Between the trimmed V and J ends, which lost 1 base and 9 bases, there was a span of 19 bases. The CDR3 totals 16 residues. CDR3 residues: CASSQGLGQGLTEQFF. In DNA, the CDR3 is TGTGCCAGCAGCCAAGGGCTGGGGCAGGGGTTAACTGAGCAGTTCTTC.

The V and J genes are TRBV28 and TRBJ1-1; the match to TRBD1 covers 8 bases. Trimming took 6 bases from V and 6 from J; bases not matched to a gene: 15. Per germline, CDR1 MDHEN and CDR2 SYDVKM. This CDR3 contains 16 residues. CDR3 sequence: CASSPPRDRRGAEAFF. CDR3 DNA sequence: TGTGCCAGCAGCCCCCCCCGGGACAGGAGGGGGGCTGAAGCTTTCTTT.

This clone has only one observation. The rearrangement uses TRBV2 and TRBJ2-1; 16 bases line up with TRBD2. Trimming at V came to 6 bases and at J to 7 bases, leaving 12 bases not matched to a gene. Germline-derived CDR1 and CDR2 are SNHLY and FYNNEI. The length of the CDR3 is 18 residues. Here the CDR3 DNA reads TGTGCCAGCAGCCCGGGACTAGCGGGAGGGCAGGGTCGGAATGAGCAGTTCTTC. Its protein product is CASSPGLAGGQGRNEQFF.

The genes are TRBV6-5 and TRBJ2-7, with a tentative D call TRBD2 (5 bases). V was cut by 2 bases and J by 3 bases, with 14 bases left in between. Per the germline V gene, CDR1 is MNHEY and CDR2 is SVGAGI. The CDR3 spans 15 residues. CDR3 sequence (DNA): TGTGCCAGCAGTTACGGTGGGAGTAGAGGCTACGAGCAGTACTTC. It specifies CASSYGGSRGYEQYF.

The chain recombines TRBV20-1 with TRBJ2-7; tentatively, D is TRBD1 (6 bases). The germline gives CDR1 DFQATT, CDR2 SNEGSKA (reference sequence). This CDR3 has 11 amino acids. The V end was cut by 6 bases, the J end by 7 bases, with 13 bases between. The CDR3 loop is CSASRGREQYF. DNA of the CDR3: TGCAGTGCAAGTAGGGGGAGAGAGCAGTACTTC.

The chain uses TRBV28 and TRBJ2-1; D possibly corresponds to TRBD2 (6 bases). Germline V gene sequence: CDR1 MDHEN, CDR2 SYDVKM. V lost 4 bases to trimming and J lost 9 bases, with 28 bases between them. There are 18 residues in the CDR3. CDR3 in amino acids: CASSSPAGSISGQSEQFF. In nucleotides, the CDR3 is TGTGCCAGCAGTTCCCCGGCCGGGTCGATTAGCGGCCAAAGTGAGCAGTTCTTC.

The chain recombines TRBV6-2 or TRBV6-3 with TRBJ1-5, with unresolved D. Trimming removed 6 bases from V and 7 bases from J, with 10 bases in between. This CDR3 has 12 amino acids. CDR1 is MNHEY and CDR2 is SVGEGT in the germline V gene. The CDR3 DNA reads as TGTGCCAGCAGCGCCCCCGGGCAGCCCCAGCATTTT. Its protein is CASSAPGQPQHF.

The chain has TRBV6-6 and TRBJ2-1; 8 positions agree with TRBD1. With V trimmed by 5 bases and J by 4 bases, 7 bases remained unmatched. Germline V lookup: CDR1 MNHNY, CDR2 SVGAGI (reference sequence). There are 15 residues in the CDR3. CDR3 DNA sequence: TGTGCCAGCAGTGACAGGGGAAGGAGTTACAATGAGCAGTTCTTC. It specifies CASSDRGRSYNEQFF.

The gene calls are TRBV29-1 and TRBJ2-2; the match to TRBD1 covers 10 bases. Trimming cost V 4 bases and J 2 bases; bases outside gene matches: 4. This CDR3 spans 15 amino acids. CDR1 is SQVTM and CDR2 is ANQGSEA in the germline V gene. The CDR3 here is CSVGDRGVNTGELFF. CDR3 sequence (DNA): TGCAGCGTTGGGGACAGGGGCGTTAACACCGGGGAGCTGTTTTTT.

V and J are TRBV4-3 and TRBJ2-2, with 8 nucleotides matching TRBD1. V shed 2 bases, J shed 3 bases, and the junction held 5 bases outside the gene matches. CDR3 length equals 16 residues. Germline values: CDR1 LGHNA, CDR2 YSLEER. The DNA for the CDR3 is TGCGCCAGCAGCCAAAGACAGGGGAGTTACACCGGGGAGCTGTTTTTT. Translated: CASSQRQGSYTGELFF.

V and J are TRBV7-9 and TRBJ1-5, with D maybe TRBD1 (6 bases). Trimming pared 1 base from V and 2 bases from J, leaving 15 bases between. The CDR3 has 17 residues. Germline assignment: CDR1 SEHNR and CDR2 FQNEAQ (reference sequence). The CDR3 sequence is CASSLVLGAVGNQPQHF. The CDR3 DNA sequence: TGTGCCAGCAGCTTAGTATTGGGGGCGGTGGGCAATCAGCCCCAGCATTTT.

The chain is built from TRBV6-2 or TRBV6-3 and TRBJ2-7; 10 bases agree with TRBD2. The trim removed 4 bases at V and 0 bases at J, leaving 3 bases unmatched. The germline V gene has CDR1 MNHEY and CDR2 SVGEGT. The CDR3 loop spans 15 amino acids. The DNA for the CDR3 is TGTGCCAGCAGTTCGCTAGCGGGGGCCTCCTACGAGCAGTACTTC. Translated, it gives CASSSLAGASYEQYF.

J is TRBJ1-1 and V is TRBV29-1; D gene ambiguous. V lost 4 bases to trimming and J lost 8 bases, with 8 bases between them. Germline V lookup: CDR1 SQVTM, CDR2 ANQGSEA. The CDR3 loop spans 10 amino acids. The CDR3, as DNA: TGCAGCGTTGTCTGGCAGGAAGCTTTCTTT. It translates to CSVVWQEAFF.

The chain has TRBV2 and TRBJ2-7; 11 bases are shared with TRBD2. This CDR3 is 14 amino acids long. In germline, CDR1 is SNHLY, CDR2 FYNNEI. Losses at the gene ends were 4 bases for V and 3 bases for J; bases not matched to a gene: 2. In DNA form, the CDR3 reads TGTGCCAGCAGTGTAGCGGGAGGGCGCTACGAGCAGTACTTC. It yields the protein CASSVAGGRYEQYF.

The chain recombines TRBV2 with TRBJ2-1; weak D call: TRBD2 (6 bases). The length of the CDR3 is 18 residues. V lost 0 bases, J lost 2 bases, and 17 bases lay in between. Germline values: CDR1 SNHLY, CDR2 FYNNEI. CDR3 bases: TGTGCCAGCAGTGAAGCATGGCGGGCGGAGGGCCCCTACAATGAGCAGTTCTTC. This gives the protein CASSEAWRAEGPYNEQFF.

This clone was recorded once. Just one base apart from a much larger clone, this may be a read error. This chain joins TRBV6-6 and TRBJ2-3, with 8 positions matching TRBD2. This CDR3 is built from 14 residues. CDR1 MNHNY and CDR2 SVGAGI come from the germline V gene (reference sequence). The J segment lost 0 bases and the V segment lost 6 bases, leaving 2 bases of the junction unmatched. The CDR3 nucleotides read TGTGCCAGCAGCCCTAGCGGGAGCACAGATACGCAGTATTTT. Protein: CASSPSGSTDTQYF.

V gene TRBV9 combines with J gene TRBJ2-3; D call uncertain. Germline CDR1 SGDLS, CDR2 YYNGEE. V shed 0 bases and J shed 2 bases, with 10 bases lying between them. The CDR3 is 15 amino acids. The CDR3, as DNA: TGTGCCAGCAGCGTAGGAGGTAGTTTCACAGATACGCAGTATTTT. As protein: CASSVGGSFTDTQYF.

This clone was detected once. This sequence joins TRBV5-1 and TRBJ1-6; weak D call: TRBD1 (6 bases). Germline V gives CDR1 SGHRS, CDR2 YFSETQ. The CDR3 extends over 16 amino acids. Trimming cost V 4 bases and J 6 bases, with 17 bases left between them. The CDR3: CASSPDAGARNSPLHF. The CDR3 bases are TGCGCCAGCAGCCCTGACGCGGGGGCCCGTAATTCACCCCTCCACTTT.

This chain uses TRBV11-2 with TRBJ1-3; perhaps TRBD1 as D (6 bases). The germline V gene encodes CDR1 SGHAT and CDR2 FQNNGV. The V end lost 0 bases, the J end lost 2 bases, and 23 bases lay between the germline ends. The CDR3 covers 20 residues. The CDR3 protein is CASSLDGGAGPLSAGNTIYF. The CDR3 nucleotides are TGTGCCAGCAGCTTAGACGGGGGGGCAGGGCCTCTATCTGCTGGAAACACCATATATTTT.

In this sample, this clone turned up once. The chain is built from TRBV7-9 and TRBJ2-7; D not resolved. Germline V gene sequence: CDR1 SEHNR, CDR2 FQNEAQ (reference sequence). CDR3 length: 13 residues. Deletions cut 8 bases from V and 3 bases from J, with 14 bases between. CDR3 DNA: TGTGCCAGCTCGACATCACTCCGCTACGAGCAGTACTTC. Amino acids: CASSTSLRYEQYF.